These T cell receptor beta chains were read from a single sample in a study of cytomegalovirus exposure and HLA in healthy donors. Sequencing used immunoSEQ multiplex PCR; TCRdb keeps in-frame clones, though not all of them. The table records about 260,000 clones, 90% of them present only once. The sample taken for sequencing was PBMCs. Receptors were obtained from a woman aged 30 to 39 in good health and CMV-seronegative. Each CDR3 is given with its conserved first and last residue. Fields, in order: J gene, D gene, V gene, clone size, CDR3 protein, CDR3 DNA. The D gene is left open where the match is weak. Part of the rows lack a size; the others show once, few, many or a class for expanded clones.

J: TRBJ2-5; D: TRBD1; V: TRBV28; size: -; CDR3: CASSSDGDRETQYF; DNA: TGTGCCAGCAGTTCGGACGGGGACAGGGAGACCCAGTACTTC
J: TRBJ2-7; D: -; V: TRBV15; size: -; CDR3: CATSRGTYLYEQYF; DNA: TGTGCCACCAGCAGGGGGACATACCTCTACGAGCAGTACTTC
J: TRBJ2-7; D: TRBD1; V: TRBV5-6; size: -; CDR3: CASSSGGQGAYEQYF; DNA: TGTGCCAGCAGCTCCGGTGGACAGGGGGCTTACGAGCAGTACTTC
J: TRBJ2-7; D: TRBD2; V: TRBV4-1; size: -; CDR3: CASSPGRDFSYEQYF; DNA: TGCGCCAGCAGCCCCGGGAGGGACTTCTCCTACGAGCAGTACTTC
J: TRBJ2-1; D: TRBD2; V: TRBV10-3; size: once; CDR3: CAISEATSGFYNEQFF; DNA: TGTGCCATCAGTGAAGCTACTAGCGGATTTTACAATGAGCAGTTCTTC
J: TRBJ1-2; D: TRBD1; V: TRBV28; size: -; CDR3: CASSLETGQNYGYTF; DNA: TGTGCCAGCAGTTTGGAGACAGGGCAGAACTATGGCTACACCTTC
J: TRBJ2-7; D: TRBD2; V: TRBV29-1; size: -; CDR3: CSVVVGKVAGEQYF; DNA: TGCAGCGTTGTAGTGGGAAAGGTAGCGGGGGAGCAGTACTTC
J: TRBJ1-2; D: -; V: TRBV23-1; size: -; CDR3: CAPRGYTF; DNA: TGCGCTCCAAGGGGCTACACCTTC
J: TRBJ2-7; D: -; V: TRBV10-3; size: -; CDR3: CAISESAGSYEQYF; DNA: TGTGCCATCAGTGAGTCGGCGGGTTCCTACGAGCAGTACTTC
J: TRBJ2-1; D: TRBD2; V: TRBV29-1; size: -; CDR3: CSPLGLAGAYNEQFF; DNA: TGCAGCCCGCTGGGACTAGCGGGAGCCTACAATGAGCAGTTCTTC
J: TRBJ1-5; D: -; V: TRBV29-1; size: -; CDR3: CSVDVSGTPLF; DNA: TGCAGCGTTGACGTTTCAGGGACGCCCCTTTTT
J: TRBJ2-3; D: -; V: TRBV18; size: -; CDR3: CASSPDSTSTDTQYF; DNA: TGTGCCAGCTCACCAGACAGCACTAGCACAGATACGCAGTATTTT
J: TRBJ2-6; D: TRBD1; V: TRBV28; size: -; CDR3: CASYKQGGGGANVLTF; DNA: TGTGCCAGCTATAAACAGGGGGGAGGTGGGGCCAACGTCCTGACTTTC
J: TRBJ1-2; D: -; V: TRBV29-1; size: few; CDR3: CSVDRGSYGYTF; DNA: TGCAGCGTTGACCGGGGAAGCTATGGCTACACCTTC
J: TRBJ2-3; D: TRBD2; V: TRBV9; size: -; CDR3: CASTRSGSATDTQYF; DNA: TGTGCCAGCACGCGTAGCGGGAGCGCCACAGATACGCAGTATTTT
J: TRBJ2-7; D: -; V: TRBV28; size: once; CDR3: CASSFGGDEQYF; DNA: TGTGCCAGCAGTTTCGGGGGAGACGAGCAGTACTTC
J: TRBJ2-1; D: -; V: TRBV10-1; size: -; CDR3: CASSRTAGGHNEQFF; DNA: TGCGCCAGCAGTCGGACAGCCGGTGGGCACAATGAGCAGTTCTTC
J: TRBJ2-1; D: -; V: TRBV21-1; size: -; CDR3: CASSKERQSYNEQFF; DNA: TGTGCCAGCAGCAAAGAACGACAGAGCTACAATGAGCAGTTCTTC
J: TRBJ2-5; D: -; V: TRBV28; size: -; CDR3: CASSFVGGGQETQYF; DNA: TGTGCCAGCAGTTTTGTGGGAGGAGGGCAAGAGACCCAGTACTTC
J: TRBJ1-1; D: TRBD1; V: TRBV9; size: -; CDR3: CASSAWDSSLRNTEAFF; DNA: TGTGCCAGCAGCGCATGGGACAGCTCCCTTAGGAACACTGAAGCTTTCTTT
J: TRBJ2-7; D: -; V: TRBV7-3; size: -; CDR3: CASTIIGGEQYF; DNA: TGTGCCAGCACCATCATAGGGGGCGAGCAGTACTTC
J: TRBJ2-4; D: -; V: TRBV5-6; size: once; CDR3: CASSFSGGVYIQYF; DNA: TGTGCCAGCAGCTTTTCCGGGGGAGTGTACATTCAGTACTTC
J: TRBJ2-1; D: -; V: TRBV27; size: -; CDR3: CASGLYGYNEQFF; DNA: TGTGCCAGCGGGTTATATGGGTACAATGAGCAGTTCTTC
J: TRBJ2-5; D: TRBD1; V: TRBV6-6; size: once; CDR3: CASQLGQGKETQYF; DNA: TGTGCCAGCCAGCTCGGACAGGGAAAAGAGACCCAGTACTTC
J: TRBJ1-2; D: -; V: TRBV5-1; size: few; CDR3: CASSSSHRYGYTF; DNA: TGCGCCAGCAGCTCATCCCACCGCTATGGCTACACCTTC
J: TRBJ2-3; D: TRBD2; V: TRBV11-3; size: -; CDR3: CASSTSGRGVDTQYF; DNA: TGTGCCAGCAGCACTAGCGGGAGAGGAGTAGATACGCAGTATTTT
J: TRBJ2-3; D: TRBD2; V: TRBV23-1; size: -; CDR3: CASSQGLAGAVCTDTQYF; DNA: TGCGCCAGCAGTCAGGGACTAGCGGGAGCCGTTTGTACAGATACGCAGTATTTT
J: TRBJ2-7; D: TRBD1; V: TRBV25-1; size: -; CDR3: CASRRGSYEQYF; DNA: TGTGCCAGCCGCAGGGGGTCCTACGAGCAGTACTTC
J: TRBJ2-3; D: -; V: TRBV7-2; size: -; CDR3: CASSPITDTQYF; DNA: TGTGCCAGCAGCCCGATTACAGATACGCAGTATTTT
J: TRBJ2-1; D: TRBD2; V: TRBV5-1; size: once; CDR3: CASSLEGTSVNNEQFF; DNA: TGCGCCAGCAGCTTGGAGGGGACTAGCGTTAACAATGAGCAGTTCTTC
J: TRBJ2-1; D: TRBD1; V: TRBV5-5; size: -; CDR3: CASSMSLTGGNEQFF; DNA: TGTGCCAGCAGCATGAGCCTCACAGGGGGCAATGAGCAGTTCTTC
J: TRBJ1-1; D: TRBD1; V: TRBV6-5; size: -; CDR3: CASRLQGGREAFF; DNA: TGTGCCAGCAGGCTTCAGGGGGGGAGAGAAGCTTTCTTT
J: TRBJ2-7; D: TRBD1; V: TRBV13; size: -; CDR3: CATRTGGAYEQYF; DNA: TGTGCCACCCGGACAGGGGGCGCCTACGAGCAGTACTTC
J: TRBJ2-1; D: TRBD2; V: TRBV11-2; size: -; CDR3: CASRTALAGDEQFF; DNA: TGTGCCAGCAGAACAGCACTAGCGGGAGATGAGCAGTTCTTC
J: TRBJ2-3; D: -; V: TRBV5-4; size: -; CDR3: CASSFPGDTQYF; DNA: TGTGCCAGCAGCTTCCCCGGAGATACGCAGTATTTT
J: TRBJ2-7; D: -; V: TRBV25-1; size: -; CDR3: CASSPLTLEQYF; DNA: TGTGCCAGCAGTCCGCTCACTCTCGAGCAGTACTTC
J: TRBJ1-5; D: -; V: TRBV5-5; size: -; CDR3: CASSFGQSSNQPQHF; DNA: TGTGCCAGCAGCTTCGGACAGTCTAGCAATCAGCCCCAGCATTTT
J: TRBJ2-3; D: TRBD2; V: TRBV7-6; size: -; CDR3: CASSFSGSADTQYF; DNA: TGTGCCAGCAGCTTTAGCGGGAGCGCAGATACGCAGTATTTT
J: TRBJ2-3; D: -; V: TRBV7-6; size: -; CDR3: CASSLVSSTDTQYF; DNA: TGTGCCAGCAGCTTAGTATCTAGCACAGATACGCAGTATTTT
J: TRBJ2-7; D: -; V: TRBV6-1; size: -; CDR3: CASVYTRRSSYEQYF; DNA: TGTGCCAGCGTCTACACTCGCCGTTCCTCCTACGAGCAGTACTTC
J: TRBJ2-7; D: -; V: TRBV6-1; size: -; CDR3: CASSEVLAGREQYF; DNA: TGTGCCAGCAGTGAAGTGTTGGCAGGGAGGGAGCAGTACTTC
J: TRBJ2-3; D: TRBD1; V: TRBV27; size: -; CDR3: CASMHGQGTDTQYF; DNA: TGTGCCAGCATGCACGGACAGGGCACAGATACGCAGTATTTT
J: TRBJ2-5; D: -; V: TRBV25-1; size: -; CDR3: CASSESWDVQETQYF; DNA: TGTGCCAGCAGTGAATCTTGGGACGTCCAAGAGACCCAGTACTTC
J: TRBJ2-2; D: -; V: TRBV5-1; size: -; CDR3: CASSFGAANTGELFF; DNA: TGCGCCAGCAGCTTTGGCGCAGCGAACACCGGGGAGCTGTTTTTT
J: TRBJ2-1; D: TRBD1; V: TRBV4-3; size: -; CDR3: CASSPGQGSYNEQFF; DNA: TGCGCCAGCAGCCCGGGACAGGGGTCCTACAATGAGCAGTTCTTC